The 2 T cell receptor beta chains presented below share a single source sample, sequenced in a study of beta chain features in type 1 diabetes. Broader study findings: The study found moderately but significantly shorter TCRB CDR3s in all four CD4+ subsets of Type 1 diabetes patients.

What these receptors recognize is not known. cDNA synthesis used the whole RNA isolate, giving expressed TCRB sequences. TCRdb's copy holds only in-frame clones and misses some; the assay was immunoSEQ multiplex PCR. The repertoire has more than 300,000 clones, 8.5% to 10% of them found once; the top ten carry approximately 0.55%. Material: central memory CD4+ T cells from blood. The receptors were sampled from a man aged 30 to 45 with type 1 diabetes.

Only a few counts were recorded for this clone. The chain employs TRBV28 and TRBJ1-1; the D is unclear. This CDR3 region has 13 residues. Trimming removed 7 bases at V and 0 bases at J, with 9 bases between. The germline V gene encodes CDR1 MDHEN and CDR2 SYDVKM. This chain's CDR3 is CASIPALNTEAFF. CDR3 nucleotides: TGTGCCAGCATCCCGGCCCTGAACACTGAAGCTTTCTTT.

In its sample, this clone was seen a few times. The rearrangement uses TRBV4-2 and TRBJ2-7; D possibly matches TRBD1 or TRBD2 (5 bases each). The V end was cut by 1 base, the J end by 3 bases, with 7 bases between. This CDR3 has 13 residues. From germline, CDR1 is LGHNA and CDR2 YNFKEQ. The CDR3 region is CASSQGDGYEQYF. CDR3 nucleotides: TGTGCCAGCAGCCAAGGGGACGGCTACGAGCAGTACTTC.